This TCR beta chain came from a study of T cells after yellow fever vaccination. Broader study findings: Reappearance after the booster was observed for most primary-vaccination clones (about 96% CD4, less than 90% CD8). A minor fraction of clonotypes spanned both CD4 and CD8 compartments. Weaker overall, the secondary response nonetheless peaked faster (day 5 versus 15).

The study made its TCR cDNA through 5'RACE template switching. That step introduced a universal primer site along with UMIs. TCRdb re-derived calls from the 5' RACE reads in MiXCR, one entry per CDR3 protein. The repertoire holds 240,000 or so distinct CDR3 sequences, with 6.9% as singletons. This clonotype was seen a few times. The antigen is not known. The germline CDR1 and CDR2 sequences are SGHTA and FQGNSA. The CDR3 has 15 amino acids. Deletions cut 2 bases from V and 6 bases from J, with 15 bases between. The material was CD4+ T cells sorted from PBMCs, obtained 15 days after the yellow fever booster vaccination. This clonotype was obtained from a man aged 30 to 39 who received the YFV17D yellow fever vaccine. The chain joins TRBV7-2 to TRBJ2-3, with a tentative D call TRBD2 (5 bases). CDR3 residues: CASSLRSRTEDTQYF. In nucleotides, the CDR3 is TGTGCCAGCAGCTTAAGGTCCCGGACTGAGGATACGCAGTATTTT.